Presented here are 30 T cell receptor beta chains from one specimen sequenced in a study of blood T cell repertoires in COVID-19 (dated by TCRdb to the early 2020s). Library method: the immunoSEQ multiplex PCR assay. Not all clones reach the TCRdb copy of this immuneACCESS table, which keeps in-frame sequences only. Checked studies attribute under half of the gap to unresolved V genes and leave the rest unexplained. Recorded for this sample are a few hundred thousand clones; 90% of them occurred a single time. Roughly 6.8% of the sample belongs to the ten largest clones. Sequencing was carried out using peripheral blood. The receptors originated from a woman in her 30s with COVID-19, enrolled during active disease.

The rearrangement joins TRBV6-1 to TRBJ2-7; D unclear. Trimming cost V 2 bases and J 2 bases, with 7 bases left between them. The germline V gene encodes CDR1 MNHNS and CDR2 SASEGT. CDR3 length: 13 amino acids. The CDR3 region has the DNA TGTGCCAGCAGTGAACAGAATGCCTACGAGCAGTACTTC. Translated: CASSEQNAYEQYF.

The CDR3 coding sequence is TGTGCCAGCAGTTACTCACCGGGGGTCAATGAGCAGTTCTTC. Protein: CASSYSPGVNEQFF. This chain uses TRBV6-2 or TRBV6-3 with TRBJ2-1, with a weak D call TRBD2 (6 bases). The CDR3 spans 14 residues. The V end lost 0 bases, the J end lost 6 bases, and 9 bases lay between the germline ends. Looked up from germline, CDR1 is MNHEY and CDR2 is SVGEGT.

The rearrangement joins TRBV19 to TRBJ1-5; 10 bases line up with TRBD1. J was trimmed by 0 bases and V by 7 bases; bases with no gene match: 6. The V gene's germline CDR1 is LNHDA and CDR2 SQIVND (reference sequence). The CDR3 covers 16 residues. The CDR3 coding sequence is TGTGCCAGTACCTCGGACAGGGGGATTAGCAATCAGCCCCAGCATTTT. It is translated as CASTSDRGISNQPQHF.

The V gene is TRBV27, the J gene TRBJ1-1; 9 nucleotides align to TRBD1. The CDR3 contains 13 residues. Germline CDR1 MNHEY, CDR2 SMNVEV (reference sequence). J was trimmed by 14 bases and V by 3 bases; bases with no gene match: 10. The CDR3 sequence: CASSFDRGGLEFF. CDR3 nucleotides: TGTGCCAGCAGTTTCGACAGGGGGGGACTCGAATTCTTT.

The V call is TRBV15, the J call TRBJ2-7; the match to TRBD1 covers 7 bases. This CDR3 is 13 amino acids long. CDR1 is LNHNV and CDR2 is YYDKDF in the germline V gene (reference sequence). With V trimmed by 2 bases and J by 5 bases, 3 bases remained unmatched. For the CDR3, the DNA is TGTGCCACCAGCAGAACTAGGGGGCACGAGCAGTACTTC. Amino acids: CATSRTRGHEQYF.

V is TRBV3-1 (or the pseudogene TRBV3-2) and J is TRBJ2-7, with a weak D call TRBD2 (7 bases). Germline values: CDR1 LGHDT, CDR2 YNNKEL (reference sequence). The CDR3 spans 13 residues. V gave up 4 bases and J gave up 5 bases, with 12 bases separating them. The CDR3 reads CASSPGGKDEQYF. The CDR3 coding sequence is TGTGCCAGCAGCCCGGGGGGCAAGGACGAGCAGTACTTC.

The table lists this clone with a few counts. The genes are TRBV6-4 and TRBJ1-5; 8 bases fit TRBD1. Germline V gives CDR1 MRHNA, CDR2 SNTAGT. The CDR3 length is 18 residues. With 2 bases clipped from V and 2 bases from J, the junction kept 11 bases outside the gene matches. The DNA of the CDR3 is TGTGCCAGCAGTGACCCAACCCTTGACAGGGGAGGCAATCAGCCCCAGCATTTT. Amino acids: CASSDPTLDRGGNQPQHF.

Here the CDR3 reads CATSEPGTALSTNEKLFF. DNA of the CDR3: TGTGCCACCAGTGAGCCCGGGACAGCTCTATCAACTAATGAAAAACTGTTTTTT. V and J are TRBV24-1 and TRBJ1-4; 7 nucleotides match TRBD1. This CDR3 comprises 18 residues. V lost 4 bases, J lost 0 bases, and 10 bases stayed unmatched. From germline, CDR1 is KGHDR and CDR2 SFDVKD.

The V call is TRBV27, the J call TRBJ2-3; 12 positions agree with TRBD2. CDR1 and CDR2 from the germline V gene are MNHEY and SMNVEV (reference sequence). After removal of 5 bases from V and 5 bases from J, the junction contained 5 bases not matched to a gene. The CDR3 spans 15 residues. CDR3 sequence reads: CASSLAGGPGDTQYF. The CDR3 coding sequence is TGTGCCAGCAGTCTAGCGGGAGGGCCCGGAGATACGCAGTATTTT.

This clone was counted once. The V call is TRBV6-5, the J call TRBJ2-7, with 10 bases fitting TRBD1. CDR1 is MNHEY and CDR2 is SVGAGI in the germline V gene. The ends lost 6 bases at V and 6 bases at J; junction bases unmatched: 8. This CDR3 has 14 residues. Here the CDR3 reads CASSRLTGGSEQYF. The CDR3 coding sequence is TGTGCCAGCAGCCGTTTGACAGGGGGCTCCGAGCAGTACTTC.

This clone was observed a single time. CDR3 in DNA: TGTGCCAGCAGTCTACCGGGGACATATCAGCCCCAGCATTTT. It encodes CASSLPGTYQPQHF. The chain combines TRBV6-5 with TRBJ1-5; tentatively, D is TRBD1 (6 bases). Germline V gives CDR1 MNHEY, CDR2 SVGAGI. The CDR3 is 14 residues long. Trimming left V 5 bases short and J 5 bases short, with 13 bases between.

In regard to this clone: The same CDR3 also results from other DNA sequences found in this sample. The gene calls are TRBV30 and TRBJ1-2; D ambiguous. CDR1 is GTSNPN, CDR2 SVGIG, per germline (reference sequence). Trimming stripped 0 bases from V and 5 bases from J, with 7 bases between. CDR3 length: 12 amino acids. Here the CDR3 reads CAWSVGGYGYTF. In DNA, the CDR3 is TGTGCCTGGAGTGTTGGAGGGTATGGCTACACCTTC.

The chain links TRBV6-1 to TRBJ1-5; D is perhaps TRBD1 (5 bases). This CDR3 comprises 16 residues. Germline loops: CDR1 MNHNS, CDR2 SASEGT. Trimming stripped 2 bases from V and 2 bases from J, with 13 bases between. CDR3 loop: CASSERVGAGNQPQHF. The CDR3 nucleotides read TGTGCCAGCAGTGAAAGGGTTGGGGCTGGCAATCAGCCCCAGCATTTT.

The chain has TRBV9 and TRBJ2-3, with 14 bases identical to TRBD2. Germline V gene lookup returns CDR1 SGDLS and CDR2 YYNGEE. The length of the CDR3 is 16 residues. Trimming cost V 2 bases and J 5 bases; bases outside gene matches: 4. This chain's CDR3 is CASSVQGTSGRDTQYF. CDR3 nucleotides: TGTGCCAGCAGCGTTCAAGGGACTAGCGGGAGAGATACGCAGTATTTT.

V is TRBV7-2 and J is TRBJ1-2, with unresolved D. This CDR3 comprises 13 residues. Looked up from germline, CDR1 is SGHTA and CDR2 is FQGNSA. V was shortened by 1 base and J by 6 bases, with 9 bases between the two germline ends. The CDR3 here is CASSLVTGDGYTF. CDR3 in DNA: TGTGCCAGCAGCTTAGTCACCGGGGATGGCTACACCTTC.

V is TRBV4-3 and J is TRBJ2-5; no definite D call. CDR3 size: 14 residues. The germline CDR1 and CDR2 sequences are LGHNA and YSLEER. V was pared by 1 base and J by 4 bases, with 10 bases between. CDR3 residues: CASSQVARGETQYF. CDR3 bases: TGCGCCAGCAGCCAAGTTGCCCGAGGAGAGACCCAGTACTTC.

This sequence joins TRBV28 and TRBJ2-7, with a possible D match to TRBD2 (6 bases). V was cut by 2 bases and J by 3 bases, with 11 bases left in between. CDR1 and CDR2 from the germline V gene are MDHEN and SYDVKM. This CDR3 comprises 14 residues. CDR3 protein: CASSLRAGIYEQYF. The CDR3 nucleotides are TGTGCCAGCAGTTTAAGGGCGGGGATCTACGAGCAGTACTTC.

This clone was detected once. The rearrangement links TRBV2 to TRBJ2-7, with 8 bases identical to TRBD2. Germline CDR1 is SNHLY and CDR2 is FYNNEI. The CDR3 covers 15 residues. With V trimmed by 6 bases and J by 5 bases, 12 bases remained unmatched. The CDR3, as DNA: TGTGCCAGCAGACCCGACGGGAGGGCCGGGAACGAGCAGTACTTC. Translated: CASRPDGRAGNEQYF.

Concerning this clone itself: Other nucleotide sequences from this sample produce the same CDR3. The V and J genes are TRBV5-1 and TRBJ2-5; D is possibly TRBD1 (5 bases). The ends were cut back, 2 bases at V and 2 bases at J, with 13 bases in the middle. The germline V gene encodes CDR1 SGHRS and CDR2 YFSETQ. The CDR3 totals 15 residues. The CDR3 is CASSLGDSFQETQYF. CDR3 in DNA: TGCGCCAGCAGCTTAGGAGACAGTTTTCAAGAGACCCAGTACTTC.

This chain links TRBV3-1 (or the pseudogene TRBV3-2) with TRBJ1-5; D not certain. Germline CDR1 is LGHDT and CDR2 is YNNKEL (reference sequence). The ends were cut back, 0 bases at V and 3 bases at J, with 9 bases in the middle. This CDR3 comprises 15 residues. CDR3: CASSQEGGFNQPQHF. The CDR3 DNA sequence: TGTGCCAGCAGCCAAGAGGGAGGGTTCAATCAGCCCCAGCATTTT.

The chain recombines TRBV3-1 (or the pseudogene TRBV3-2) with TRBJ2-3, with unresolved D. With 0 bases removed from V and 4 bases from J, the gap between germline ends came to 5 bases. This CDR3 is built from 13 residues. From germline, CDR1 is LGHDT and CDR2 YNNKEL (reference sequence). In DNA form, the CDR3 reads TGTGCCAGCAGCCAAGATCTAGCAGATACGCAGTATTTT. It codes for CASSQDLADTQYF.

This clone was seen once. The chain employs TRBV25-1 and TRBJ1-2; weak D call: TRBD1 (5 bases). This CDR3 has 12 amino acids. Per germline, CDR1 MGHDK and CDR2 SYGVNS. Trimming removed 6 bases from V and 7 bases from J, with 12 bases in between. Written as DNA, the CDR3 is TGTGCCAGCAGAAGGGGCAGTCTTGGCTACACCTTC. This translates into CASRRGSLGYTF.

This sequence joins TRBV6-5 and TRBJ1-1; D gene unclear. The CDR3 totals 13 residues. Germline CDR1 is MNHEY and CDR2 is SVGAGI. Trimming removed 4 bases from V and 4 bases from J, with 10 bases in between. The CDR3 sequence is CASSWAFGTEAFF. In DNA, the CDR3 is TGTGCCAGCAGTTGGGCCTTCGGCACTGAAGCTTTCTTT.

This clone was seen just once. CDR3 DNA sequence: TGTGCCAGCAGTTCTAGCGGGAGGGCCGAGCAGTACTTC. This translates into CASSSSGRAEQYF. The chain couples TRBV6-5 to TRBJ2-7, with TRBD2 matching 12 bases. Per the germline V gene, CDR1 is MNHEY and CDR2 is SVGAGI. With V trimmed by 4 bases and J by 6 bases, 1 base remained unmatched. The CDR3 contains 13 residues.

This chain connects TRBV30 to TRBJ1-3; no clear D gene. CDR1 and CDR2 from the germline V gene are GTSNPN and SVGIG (reference sequence). The CDR3 consists of 11 residues. This CDR3 is CARSSGNTIYF. The CDR3 DNA follows: TGTGCACGGAGCTCTGGAAACACCATATATTTT.

The V call is TRBV2, the J call TRBJ1-2, with D possibly matching TRBD1 (6 bases). CDR1 SNHLY and CDR2 FYNNEI come from the germline V gene. Between the trimmed V and J ends, which lost 0 bases and 6 bases, there was a span of 26 bases. The CDR3 consists of 19 residues. CDR3: CASSEARSGDKGVRHGYTF. The CDR3 DNA reads as TGTGCCAGCAGTGAAGCAAGGAGTGGGGACAAGGGTGTCAGGCATGGCTACACCTTC. The variable domain in full, completed from reference TRBV2 and TRBJ1-2, reads EPEVTQTPSHQVTQMGQEVILRCVPISNHLYFYWYRQILGQKVEFLVSFYNNEISEKSEIFDDQFSVERPDGSNFTLKIRSTKLEDSAMYFCASSEARSGDKGVRHGYTFGSGTRLTVV.

The gene calls are TRBV30 and TRBJ2-5, with D perhaps TRBD2 (5 bases). Deletions cut 0 bases from V and 1 base from J, with 6 bases between. The CDR3 has 13 amino acids. Looked up from germline, CDR1 is GTSNPN and CDR2 is SVGIG (reference sequence). The CDR3 DNA is TGTGCCTGGAGTGTACTAGTCCAAGAGACCCAGTACTTC. It translates to CAWSVLVQETQYF.

The chain joins TRBV9 to TRBJ2-5, with a tentative D call TRBD2 (6 bases). From germline, CDR1 is SGDLS and CDR2 YYNGEE. The V end lost 0 bases, the J end lost 5 bases, and 14 bases lay between the germline ends. CDR3 length: 15 amino acids. The DNA of the CDR3 is TGTGCCAGCAGCGTAGTAGCGGCCTTAGGCGAGACCCAGTACTTC. This encodes CASSVVAALGETQYF.

This rearrangement joins TRBV7-3 to TRBJ1-2; unclear D gene. Germline V gene data show CDR1 as SGHTA and CDR2 as FQGTGA. Trimming took off 5 bases at V and 4 bases at J, with 11 bases between the two ends. This CDR3 contains 13 residues. The CDR3 reads CASSPGRIYGYTF. The DNA for the CDR3 is TGTGCCAGCAGCCCGGGGAGGATCTATGGCTACACCTTC.

V usage is TRBV12-2 and J usage is TRBJ2-1; the table's TRBD1 call for D was not verified on the DNA. TRBV12-2 is recorded as a pseudogene. There are 16 residues in the CDR3. CDR3 in amino acids: CASRLDPDRGRFEQFF. The CDR3 coding sequence is TGTGCAAGTCGCTTAGATCCCGACAGGGGGCGGTTTGAGCAGTTCTTC.